The T cell receptor beta chain under discussion was sequenced for a study of blood T cells in healthy people across ages. Study conclusions and caveats: The long-lived group displayed more naive CD4+ cells, plus higher diversity, than the aged donors did.

At least ten counts were recorded for this clonotype. Its antigen is still unknown. For the second PCR, which ran for 7 to 11 cycles, a sample-barcoded 5' primer and a J-beta primer mix were used. Each CDR3 protein gets one entry after TCRdb re-called the 5' RACE reads with MiXCR. The sample lists some 940,000 distinct CDR3 sequences, 25% to 35% occurring once. This CDR3 spans 15 amino acids. Germline lookup yields CDR1 LNHNV and CDR2 YYDKDF (reference sequence). The V gene lost 0 bases and the J gene lost 1 base, with 10 bases spanning the gap. These data were also reused for a study on T cells of mothers and their children.

The chain carries TRBV15 and TRBJ2-7; D gene unclear. The source of this sequence is a woman in her thirties or forties in good health. The sequenced sample was blood. CDR3 in amino acids: CATSRDNLASYEQYF. The CDR3 coding sequence is TGTGCCACCAGCAGAGATAATTTGGCGTCCTACGAGCAGTACTTC. The entire variable domain, with the rest obtained from reference TRBV15 and TRBJ2-7, is as follows: DAMVIQNPRYQVTQFGKPVTLSCSQTLNHNVMYWYQQKSSQAPKLLFHYYDKDFNNEADTPDNFQSRRPNTSFCFLDIRSPGLGDTAMYLCATSRDNLASYEQYFGPGTRLTVT.